This T cell receptor beta chain came from a study of blood T cell repertoires in COVID-19. Profiled with immunoSEQ multiplex PCR; TCRdb holds only in-frame clones, not every one. The sample lists about 220,000 clones, under 90% occurring once. From germline, CDR1 is SGHRS and CDR2 YFSETQ. Unmatched junction bases numbered 12, after V lost 0 bases and J lost 10 bases. This CDR3 has 16 residues. The V and J genes are TRBV5-1 and TRBJ2-1, with 8 bases lining up with TRBD2. The receptor was isolated from a man aged 25-45 years with active or convalescent COVID-19. Input material: peripheral blood. CDR3 loop: CASSLAQSIAGKEQFF. The CDR3 DNA is TGCGCCAGCAGCTTGGCCCAGTCGATAGCGGGAAAGGAGCAGTTCTTC.